The entry below describes one T cell receptor beta chain. The data were obtained in a study of Ad26.COV2.S vaccination and SARS-CoV-2 variants. Looked up from germline, CDR1 is KGHSH and CDR2 is LQKENI. The ends lost 3 bases at V and 5 bases at J; junction bases unmatched: 1. CDR3 size: 16 residues. Treatment of the sample: about 20 received Ad26.COV2.S at low or high dose, single or two shots; 5 received placebo; per-sample allocation not given. Sampling was performed 63 days after the first vaccine or placebo injection. Repertoires were generated with immunoSEQ multiplex PCR, while TCRdb's copy carries only in-frame clones and drops some. The sample holds 500,000 or so clones, 89% seen once.

This rearrangement joins TRBV18 to TRBJ2-1, with 16 bases identical to TRBD2. The material was peripheral blood, obtained in a trial of Ad26.COV2.S vaccine versus placebo. The TCR sequence derives from a person aged 18-60 years who received the Ad26.COV2.S COVID-19 vaccine or a placebo. CDR3 DNA sequence: TGTGCCAGCTCACCGGGACTAGCGGGAGGGCACAATGAGCAGTTCTTC. Translated: CASSPGLAGGHNEQFF.